Detailed here is one T cell receptor (beta chain). Per the authors' pipeline: The assay estimated nucleated cells by amplifying reference gene primers. Profiling relied on immunoSEQ multiplex PCR, and the TCRdb table lists in-frame clones only, not all of them. Clone size and V and J calls were adopted from that table, with D and trimming inferred from the DNA. The sample consists of some 270,000 clones, approximately 83% of them appearing once. The data belong to a study of blood T cell repertoires in COVID-19. Study summary: The United States, Italy and Spain were the sources of the acute and convalescent COVID-19 samples. Sources were T cells, B-cell-depleted T cells, or PBMCs; the material itself was cDNA or gDNA.

The CDR3 sequence is 14 residues long. Germline trimming cut 6 bases from V and 9 bases from J; bases unmatched to any gene: 9. The germline V gene encodes CDR1 SNHLY and CDR2 FYNNEI. Input material: peripheral blood. The TCR originated in a woman in her 70s with acute or convalescent COVID-19. The chain employs TRBV2 and TRBJ1-5; TRBD1 agrees at 9 bases. The CDR3 here is CASSSGTGNVPQHF. CDR3 nucleotide sequence: TGTGCCAGCAGCTCCGGGACAGGGAACGTGCCCCAGCATTTT.